These 3 T cell receptor beta chains share one sample of origin, sequenced in a study of OX40 agonist ivuxolimab in advanced cancers. Only in-frame clones appear in the TCRdb table, and some are missing; sequencing was by immunoSEQ multiplex PCR. The sample has tens of thousands of clones; approximately 80% are singletons. This specimen was CD4+ or CD8+ T cells sorted from blood, taken in a trial of the OX40 agonist ivuxolimab. These receptors were obtained from an adult with an advanced solid tumor such as melanoma, head and neck, liver or kidney cancer.

The chain carries TRBV7-8 and TRBJ2-7; maybe TRBD2 (6 bases). The germline V and J ends were trimmed by 0 bases and 4 bases, with 13 bases remaining between them. CDR1 is SGHVS and CDR2 is FQNEAQ in the germline V gene. This CDR3 comprises 15 residues. The DNA for the CDR3 is TGTGCCAGCAGCTTAGCCGCCGGGGCGGGGTACGAGCAGTACTTC. Its protein product is CASSLAAGAGYEQYF.

This chain links TRBV6-6 with TRBJ2-5; D perhaps matches TRBD1 (5 bases). The CDR3 extends over 16 amino acids. V lost 0 bases and J 0 bases, leaving 11 bases between the germline ends. Germline V lookup: CDR1 MNHNY, CDR2 SVGAGI (reference sequence). CDR3 nucleotide sequence: TGTGCCAGCAGTTACTCGAGGCGACAGTACCAAGAGACCCAGTACTTC. Translation gives CASSYSRRQYQETQYF.

This clone was observed a handful of times. The rearrangement joins TRBV4-3 to TRBJ2-6; D gene uncertain. The CDR3 covers 16 residues. CDR1 and CDR2 from the germline V gene are LGHNA and YSLEER. The V end lost 0 bases, the J end lost 0 bases, and 6 bases lay between the germline ends. In DNA, the CDR3 is TGCGCCAGCAGCCAAGACTGGCTCTCTGGGGCCAACGTCCTGACTTTC. Translation: CASSQDWLSGANVLTF.